The 21 T cell receptor beta chains below were found in one sample sequenced in a study of human CD8 memory T cell subsets. With exhausted-like traits, TPEX cells were early memory CD8+ T cells that were CCR7+ PD-1+ TIGIT+. Preparation of the TCR beta libraries relied on UMI-labeled 5' RACE. From its re-call of the 5' RACE reads, TCRdb lists each CDR3 protein once, without DNA. Recorded for this sample: 6,000 to 7,500 distinct CDR3 sequences. Specimen: CD8+ T cells from PBMCs. All receptors come from a human donor in good health.

The chain carries TRBV28 and TRBJ1-5. The CDR3 totals 17 residues. Germline CDR1 MDHEN, CDR2 SYDVKM. CDR3 residues: CASSSSWTAVAGQPQHF.

The genes are TRBV6-6 and TRBJ2-7; checking the TCRdb D call of TRBD1 is not possible without DNA. The CDR3 sequence is 14 residues long. The V gene's germline CDR1 is MNHNY and CDR2 SVGAGI (reference sequence). The CDR3 sequence is CASSYRAGGHEQYF.

The chain has TRBV19 and TRBJ2-1. Germline CDR1 LNHDA, CDR2 SQIVND (reference sequence). CDR3 length: 13 residues. The CDR3 protein is CASSLAGYNEQFF.

CDR3 region: CATSAREEEKLFF. V is TRBV15 and J is TRBJ1-4; the TCRdb call, TRBD1, lacks DNA for checking. Germline V gene data show CDR1 as LNHNV and CDR2 as YYDKDF (reference sequence). The CDR3 is made up of 13 amino acids.

The genes are TRBV9 and TRBJ2-1; TCRdb outputs TRBD2, but without DNA this stays unchecked. CDR3 length equals 15 residues. Germline V gene sequence: CDR1 SGDLS, CDR2 YYNGEE. The CDR3: CASSPFSGSGNEQFF.

The chain links TRBV27 to TRBJ2-7; TCRdb outputs TRBD1, but without DNA this stays unchecked. From germline, CDR1 is MNHEY and CDR2 SMNVEV (reference sequence). The CDR3 extends over 14 amino acids. The CDR3 here is CASSTTGIGNEQYF.

The V call is TRBV14, the J call TRBJ2-2; lacking DNA, the TRBD2 call made by TCRdb goes unchecked. The CDR3 contains 17 residues. From germline, CDR1 is SGHDN and CDR2 FVKESK. This CDR3 reads CASSQDWTSGITGELFF.

The chain links TRBV12-3 or TRBV12-4 to TRBJ2-2; absent DNA, TCRdb's TRBD1 call cannot be checked. The CDR3 totals 15 residues. CDR3 residues: CASSLAGGFGGELFF.

The CDR3 protein is CASIRAGLLGEQYF. The J gene is TRBJ2-7, the V gene TRBV5-4; TCRdb's assignment of TRBD1 cannot be checked, as there is no DNA. Germline assignment: CDR1 SGHNT and CDR2 YYREEE (reference sequence). CDR3 length: 14 residues.

This clonotype ranks as medium-sized (0.01 to 0.1%) in terms of frequency. The chain joins TRBV15 to TRBJ2-3; TCRdb lists TRBD1, though no DNA is available to test this call. Germline CDR1 reads LNHNV; CDR2 reads YYDKDF (reference sequence). The CDR3 extends over 15 amino acids. CDR3 protein: CATSRGGQNTDTQYF.

J is TRBJ2-7 and V is TRBV2; TCRdb proposes TRBD1, but this gene call is untestable without DNA. The CDR3 length is 15 residues. Germline lookup yields CDR1 SNHLY and CDR2 FYNNEI. The CDR3 here is CASMGPGAGLNEQYF.

Frequency places this clonotype as medium-sized. The CDR3 spells CASSLGRANVLTF. This chain uses TRBV5-1 with TRBJ2-6. CDR1 SGHRS and CDR2 YFSETQ come from the germline V gene. The CDR3 has 13 residues. The full variable domain, its missing parts supplied by reference TRBV5-1 and TRBJ2-6, is KAGVTQTPRYLIKTRGQQVTLSCSPISGHRSVSWYQQTPGQGLQFLFEYFSETQRNKGNFPGRFSGRQFSNSRSEMNVSTLELGDSALYLCASSLGRANVLTFGAGSRLTVL.

By frequency, this clonotype registers medium-sized. The chain uses TRBV28 and TRBJ2-1; TCRdb outputs TRBD2, but without DNA this stays unchecked. Germline V CDR1 and CDR2: MDHEN, SYDVKM. This CDR3 has 12 amino acids. CDR3 sequence reads: CASSFSRHEQFF.

This chain uses TRBV5-1 with TRBJ2-3; TCRdb names TRBD1, which stays unverified in the absence of DNA. Germline values: CDR1 SGHRS, CDR2 YFSETQ. CDR3 length equals 17 residues. CDR3: CASSRQGPLASTDTQYF.

The rearrangement links TRBV27 to TRBJ2-1; TCRdb selects TRBD2, and the lack of DNA leaves this call unchecked. The CDR3 covers 15 residues. Per the germline V gene, CDR1 is MNHEY and CDR2 is SMNVEV (reference sequence). The CDR3 loop reads CASSPLERAYNEQFF.

The V call is TRBV20-1, the J call TRBJ2-3; TCRdb gives TRBD2 as the D gene, but with no DNA this cannot be confirmed. From germline, CDR1 is DFQATT and CDR2 SNEGSKA (reference sequence). The CDR3 has 15 amino acids. CDR3 loop: CSASGLAGTTDTQYF.

This rearrangement joins TRBV20-1 to TRBJ2-2. This CDR3 has 13 residues. Germline CDR1 reads DFQATT; CDR2 reads SNEGSKA (reference sequence). The chain's CDR3 is CSALSGNTGELFF.

This CDR3 reads CASSLTLLGGTNTEAFF. V usage is TRBV7-3 and J usage is TRBJ1-1; checking the TCRdb D call of TRBD1 is not possible without DNA. From germline, CDR1 is SGHTA and CDR2 FQGTGA. The CDR3 runs to 17 residues.

Frequency places this clonotype as medium-sized. V is TRBV12-3 or TRBV12-4 and J is TRBJ2-1; without DNA, the TCRdb call of TRBD1 cannot be checked. The length of the CDR3 is 15 residues. The CDR3 sequence: CASTLPPAGHNEQFF.

The chain links TRBV5-5 to TRBJ2-7. Germline V gene data show CDR1 as SGHKS and CDR2 as YYEKEE (reference sequence). The CDR3 sequence is 13 residues long. CDR3 protein: CASSLQDPYEQYF.

This CDR3 reads CASSLDGGSHYGYTF. The chain couples TRBV5-5 to TRBJ1-2; TCRdb's assignment of TRBD1 cannot be checked, as there is no DNA. Germline loops: CDR1 SGHKS, CDR2 YYEKEE (reference sequence). CDR3 size: 15 residues.